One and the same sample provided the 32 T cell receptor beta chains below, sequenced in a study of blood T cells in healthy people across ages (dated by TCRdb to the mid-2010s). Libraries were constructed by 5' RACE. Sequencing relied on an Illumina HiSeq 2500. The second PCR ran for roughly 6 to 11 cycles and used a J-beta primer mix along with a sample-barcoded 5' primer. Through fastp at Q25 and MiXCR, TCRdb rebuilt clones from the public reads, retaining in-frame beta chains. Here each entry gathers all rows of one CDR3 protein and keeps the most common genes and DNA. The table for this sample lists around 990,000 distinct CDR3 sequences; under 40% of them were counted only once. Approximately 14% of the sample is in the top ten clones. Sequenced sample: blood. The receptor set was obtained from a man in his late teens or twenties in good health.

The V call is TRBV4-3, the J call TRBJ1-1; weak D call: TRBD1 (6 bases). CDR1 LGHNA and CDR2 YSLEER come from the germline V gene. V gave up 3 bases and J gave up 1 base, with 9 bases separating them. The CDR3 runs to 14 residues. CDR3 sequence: CASSQQGQNTEAFF. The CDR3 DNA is TGCGCCAGCAGCCAGCAGGGACAGAACACTGAAGCTTTCTTT.

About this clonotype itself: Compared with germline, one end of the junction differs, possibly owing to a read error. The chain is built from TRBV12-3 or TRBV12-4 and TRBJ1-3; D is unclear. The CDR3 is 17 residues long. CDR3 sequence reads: CACSLVAGARSGNTIYF. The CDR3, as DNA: TGTGCCTGCAGTTTAGTAGCTGGCGCTAGATCTGGAAACACCATATATTTT.

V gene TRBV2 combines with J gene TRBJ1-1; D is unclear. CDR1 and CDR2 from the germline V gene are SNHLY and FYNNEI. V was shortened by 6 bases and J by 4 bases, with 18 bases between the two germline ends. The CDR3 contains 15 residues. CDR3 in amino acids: CASSYKFPPGTEAFF. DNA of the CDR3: TGTGCCAGCAGCTACAAATTCCCCCCGGGCACTGAAGCTTTCTTT.

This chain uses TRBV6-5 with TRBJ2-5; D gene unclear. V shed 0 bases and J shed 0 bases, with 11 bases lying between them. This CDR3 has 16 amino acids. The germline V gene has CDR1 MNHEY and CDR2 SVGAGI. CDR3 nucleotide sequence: TGTGCCAGCAGTTACTCCCCGGCGGCTGACCAAGAGACCCAGTACTTC. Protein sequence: CASSYSPAADQETQYF.

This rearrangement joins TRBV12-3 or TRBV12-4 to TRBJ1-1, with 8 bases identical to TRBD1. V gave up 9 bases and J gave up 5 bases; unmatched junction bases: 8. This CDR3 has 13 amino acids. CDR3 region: CASTDRVWTEAFF. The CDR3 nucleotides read TGTGCCAGTACGGACAGGGTTTGGACTGAAGCTTTCTTT.

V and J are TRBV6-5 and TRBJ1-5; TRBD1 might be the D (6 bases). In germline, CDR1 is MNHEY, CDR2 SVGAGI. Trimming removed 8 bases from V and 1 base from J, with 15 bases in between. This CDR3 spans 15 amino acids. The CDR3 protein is CASGGQGTSNQPQHF. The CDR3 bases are TGTGCCAGCGGCGGGCAGGGGACAAGCAATCAGCCCCAGCATTTT.

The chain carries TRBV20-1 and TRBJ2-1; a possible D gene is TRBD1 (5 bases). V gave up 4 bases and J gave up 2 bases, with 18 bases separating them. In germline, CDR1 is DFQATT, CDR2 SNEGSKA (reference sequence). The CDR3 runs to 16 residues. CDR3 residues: CSAKVQTANAYNEQFF. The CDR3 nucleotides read TGCAGTGCTAAGGTTCAGACAGCGAATGCCTACAATGAGCAGTTCTTC.

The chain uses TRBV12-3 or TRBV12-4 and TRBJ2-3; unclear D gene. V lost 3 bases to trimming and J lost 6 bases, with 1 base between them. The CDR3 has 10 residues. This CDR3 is CASSFDTQYF. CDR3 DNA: TGTGCCAGCAGTTTCGATACGCAGTATTTT.

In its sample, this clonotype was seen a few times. The CDR3 protein is CAISESLTGVNTEAFF. As DNA, the CDR3 is TGTGCCATCAGTGAGTCACTTACAGGGGTGAACACTGAAGCTTTCTTT. This chain connects TRBV10-3 to TRBJ1-1, with 7 nucleotides matching TRBD1. The CDR3 runs 16 residues. Trimming cost V 0 bases and J 0 bases; bases outside gene matches: 4. Looked up from germline, CDR1 is ENHRY and CDR2 is SYGVKD.

This CDR3 is CASSQDGGGCQPQHF. The DNA of the CDR3 is TGCGCCAGCAGCCAAGATGGGGGGGGGTGTCAGCCCCAGCATTTT. The gene calls are TRBV4-1 and TRBJ1-5, with D tentatively TRBD1 (5 bases). CDR3 length: 15 amino acids. The germline gives CDR1 MGHRA, CDR2 YSYEKL. The V gene lost 0 bases and the J gene lost 6 bases, with 12 bases spanning the gap.

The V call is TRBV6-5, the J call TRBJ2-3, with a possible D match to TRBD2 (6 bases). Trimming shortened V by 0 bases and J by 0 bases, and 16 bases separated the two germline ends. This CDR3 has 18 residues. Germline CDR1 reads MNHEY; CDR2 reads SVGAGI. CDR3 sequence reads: CASSYSGRADYSTDTQYF. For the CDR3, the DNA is TGTGCCAGCAGTTACTCGGGGCGAGCGGACTACAGCACAGATACGCAGTATTTT.

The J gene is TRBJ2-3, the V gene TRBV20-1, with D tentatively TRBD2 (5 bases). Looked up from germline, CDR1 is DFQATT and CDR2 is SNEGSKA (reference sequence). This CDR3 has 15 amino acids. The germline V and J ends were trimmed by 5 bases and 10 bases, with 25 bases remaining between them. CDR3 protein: CSAVILGLAGSAQYF. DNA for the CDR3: TGCAGTGCTGTCATCCTCGGCCTAGCCGGAAGCGCGCAGTATTTT.

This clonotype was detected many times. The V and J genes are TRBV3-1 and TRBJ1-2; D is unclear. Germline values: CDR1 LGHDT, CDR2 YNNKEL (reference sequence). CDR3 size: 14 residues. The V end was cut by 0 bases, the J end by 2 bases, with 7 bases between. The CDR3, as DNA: TGTGCCAGCAGCCAAGATCGTCAGAACTATGGCTACACCTTC. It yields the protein CASSQDRQNYGYTF. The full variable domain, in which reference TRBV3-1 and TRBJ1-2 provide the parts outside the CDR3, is DTAVSQTPKYLVTQMGNDKSIKCEQNLGHDTMYWYKQDSKKFLKIMFSYNNKELIINETVPNRFSPKSPDKAHLNLHINSLELGDSAVYFCASSQDRQNYGYTFGSGTRLTVV.

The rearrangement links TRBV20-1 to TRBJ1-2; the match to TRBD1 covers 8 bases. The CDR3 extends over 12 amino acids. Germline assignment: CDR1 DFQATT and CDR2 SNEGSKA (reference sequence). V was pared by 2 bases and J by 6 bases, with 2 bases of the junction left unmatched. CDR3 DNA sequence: TGCAGTGCTAGACAGGGGGCTCATGGCTACACCTTC. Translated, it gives CSARQGAHGYTF.

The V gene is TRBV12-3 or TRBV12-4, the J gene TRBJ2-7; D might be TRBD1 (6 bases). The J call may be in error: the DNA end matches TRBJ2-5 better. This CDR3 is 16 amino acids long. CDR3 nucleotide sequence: TGTGCCAGCAGTTTCGGCGTCGAGGGGGAAGGGGAGACCCAGTACTTC. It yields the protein CASSFGVEGEGETQYF.

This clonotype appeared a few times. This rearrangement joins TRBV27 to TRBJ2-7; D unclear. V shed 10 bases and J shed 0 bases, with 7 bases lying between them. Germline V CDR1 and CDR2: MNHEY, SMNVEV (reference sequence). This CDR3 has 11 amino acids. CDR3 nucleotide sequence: TGTGCCATAGTGGACTCCTACGAGCAGTACTTC. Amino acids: CAIVDSYEQYF.

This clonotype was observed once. In DNA, the CDR3 is TGTGCCACCAGCAGAGAGCACACAAAGGTGTTTTTT. Its translation: CATSREHTKVFF. The rearrangement joins TRBV15 to TRBJ2-2; no firm D call. Trimming stripped 0 bases from V and 15 bases from J, with 11 bases between. The length of the CDR3 is 12 residues. The germline V gene encodes CDR1 LNHNV and CDR2 YYDKDF (reference sequence).

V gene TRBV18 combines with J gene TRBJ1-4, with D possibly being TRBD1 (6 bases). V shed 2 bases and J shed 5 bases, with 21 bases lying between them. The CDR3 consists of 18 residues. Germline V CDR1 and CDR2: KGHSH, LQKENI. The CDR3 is CASSPGLPQQGLNEKLFF. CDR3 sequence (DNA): TGTGCCAGCTCACCAGGTCTTCCGCAACAGGGACTAAATGAAAAACTGTTTTTT.

The CDR3 sequence: CASSQDSSRRPLHF. The CDR3 coding sequence is TGTGCCAGCAGCCAAGATAGCAGTAGGAGGCCCCTCCACTTT. The V gene is TRBV3-1, the J gene TRBJ1-6; D is ambiguous. This CDR3 region has 14 residues. Germline CDR1 is LGHDT and CDR2 is YNNKEL (reference sequence). Trimming took off 0 bases at V and 13 bases at J, with 13 bases between the two ends.

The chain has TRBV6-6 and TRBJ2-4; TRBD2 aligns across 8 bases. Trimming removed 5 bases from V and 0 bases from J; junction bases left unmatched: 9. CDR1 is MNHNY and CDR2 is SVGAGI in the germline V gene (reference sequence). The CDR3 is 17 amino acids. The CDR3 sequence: CASSTRGGTGAKNIQYF. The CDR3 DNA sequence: TGTGCCAGCAGTACCCGGGGGGGAACCGGAGCCAAAAACATTCAGTACTTC.

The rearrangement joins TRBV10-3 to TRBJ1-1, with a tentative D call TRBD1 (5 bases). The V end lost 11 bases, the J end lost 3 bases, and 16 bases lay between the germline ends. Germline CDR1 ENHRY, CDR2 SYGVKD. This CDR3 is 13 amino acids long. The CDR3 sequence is CAAAEQGDTEAFF. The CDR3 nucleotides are TGTGCCGCCGCCGAGCAAGGGGACACTGAAGCTTTCTTT.

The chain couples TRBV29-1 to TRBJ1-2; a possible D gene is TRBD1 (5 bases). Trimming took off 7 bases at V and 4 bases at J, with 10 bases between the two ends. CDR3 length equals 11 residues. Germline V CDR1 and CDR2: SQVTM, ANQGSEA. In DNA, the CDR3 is TGCAGCGGACAGCAGGGCTATGGCTACACCTTC. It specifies CSGQQGYGYTF.

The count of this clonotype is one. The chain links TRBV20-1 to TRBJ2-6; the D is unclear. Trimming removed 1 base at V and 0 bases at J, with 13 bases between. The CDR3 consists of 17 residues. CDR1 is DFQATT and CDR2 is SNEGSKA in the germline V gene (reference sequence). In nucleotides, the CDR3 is TGCAGTGCTAGAGCATCAGGCTCGCTCTCTGGGGCCAACGTCCTGACTTTC. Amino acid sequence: CSARASGSLSGANVLTF.

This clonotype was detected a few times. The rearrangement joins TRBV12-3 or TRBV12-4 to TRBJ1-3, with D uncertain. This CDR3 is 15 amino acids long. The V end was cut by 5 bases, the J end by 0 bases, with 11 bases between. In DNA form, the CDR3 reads TGTGCCAGCAGTCTCAGTCCAGTCTCTGGAAACACCATATATTTT. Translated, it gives CASSLSPVSGNTIYF.

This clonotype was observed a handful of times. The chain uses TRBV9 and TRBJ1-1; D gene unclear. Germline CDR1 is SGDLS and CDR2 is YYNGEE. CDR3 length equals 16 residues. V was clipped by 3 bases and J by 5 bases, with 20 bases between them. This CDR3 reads CASSAAARNPRTEAFF. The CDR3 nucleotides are TGTGCCAGCAGCGCCGCCGCCAGGAACCCGAGGACTGAAGCTTTCTTT. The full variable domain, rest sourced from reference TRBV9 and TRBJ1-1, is DSGVTQTPKHLITATGQRVTLRCSPRSGDLSVYWYQQSLDQGLQFLIQYYNGEERAKGNILERFSAQQFPDLHSELNLSSLELGDSALYFCASSAAARNPRTEAFFGQGTRLTVV.

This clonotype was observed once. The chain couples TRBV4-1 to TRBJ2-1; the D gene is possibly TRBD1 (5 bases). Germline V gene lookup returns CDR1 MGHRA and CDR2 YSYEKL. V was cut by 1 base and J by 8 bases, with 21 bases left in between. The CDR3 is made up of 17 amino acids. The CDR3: CASSQVGAARVLDEQFF. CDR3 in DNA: TGCGCCAGCAGCCAAGTAGGGGCGGCCAGGGTGTTGGATGAGCAGTTCTTC.

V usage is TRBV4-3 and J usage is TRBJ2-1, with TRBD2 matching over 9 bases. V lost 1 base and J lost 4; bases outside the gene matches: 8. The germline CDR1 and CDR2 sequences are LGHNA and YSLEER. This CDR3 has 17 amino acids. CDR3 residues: CASSQGSGGRRYNEQFF. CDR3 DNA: TGCGCCAGCAGCCAAGGAAGCGGGGGGCGCCGGTACAATGAGCAGTTCTTC.

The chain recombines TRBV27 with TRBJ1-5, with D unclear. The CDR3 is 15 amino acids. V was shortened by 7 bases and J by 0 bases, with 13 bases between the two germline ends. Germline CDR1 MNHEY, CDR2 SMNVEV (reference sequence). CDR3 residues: CASKTRMYSNQPQHF. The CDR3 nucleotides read TGTGCCAGCAAAACGAGGATGTATAGCAATCAGCCCCAGCATTTT.

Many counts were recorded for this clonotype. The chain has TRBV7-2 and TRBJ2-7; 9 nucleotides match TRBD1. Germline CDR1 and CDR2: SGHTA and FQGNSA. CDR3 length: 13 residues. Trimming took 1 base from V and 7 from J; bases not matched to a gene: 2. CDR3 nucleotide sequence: TGTGCCAGCAGCTTAGGACAGGGGGGGGAGCAGTACTTC. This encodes CASSLGQGGEQYF.

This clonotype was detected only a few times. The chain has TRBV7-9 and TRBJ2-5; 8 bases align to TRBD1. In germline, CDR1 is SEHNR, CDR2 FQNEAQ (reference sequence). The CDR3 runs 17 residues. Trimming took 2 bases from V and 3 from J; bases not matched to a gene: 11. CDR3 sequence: CASSLSNLGTGKETQYF. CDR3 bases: TGTGCCAGCAGCTTAAGTAATCTCGGGACAGGTAAAGAGACCCAGTACTTC.

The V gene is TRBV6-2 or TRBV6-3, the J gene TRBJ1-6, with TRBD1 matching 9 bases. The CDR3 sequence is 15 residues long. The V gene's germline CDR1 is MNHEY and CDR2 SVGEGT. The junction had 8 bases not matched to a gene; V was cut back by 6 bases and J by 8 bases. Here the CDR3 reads CASRDPGQGHSPLHF. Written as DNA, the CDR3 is TGTGCCAGCAGGGATCCGGGACAGGGTCATTCACCCCTCCACTTT.

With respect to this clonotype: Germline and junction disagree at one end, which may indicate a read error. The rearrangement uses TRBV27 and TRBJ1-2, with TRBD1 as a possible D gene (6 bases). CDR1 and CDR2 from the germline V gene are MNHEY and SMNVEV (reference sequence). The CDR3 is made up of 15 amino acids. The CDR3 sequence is CASSLSPQGNCGYTF. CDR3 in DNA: TGTGCCAGCAGTTTATCGCCTCAGGGGAACTGTGGCTACACCTTC.